This passage covers 32 T cell receptor beta chains from one sample sequenced in a study of multiple sclerosis patients with progressive multifocal leukoencephalopathy. Using immunoSEQ multiplex PCR, the repertoire was profiled, and TCRdb retains in-frame clones only, with some absent. The repertoire includes 31,000 or so clones, 89% of them detected once, and roughly 1.5% sits in the top ten. Specified time point: before natalizumab initiation. Sequenced sample: PBMCs. The receptors here all came from a human donor with multiple sclerosis.

The chain couples TRBV25-1 to TRBJ1-5, with 9 positions matching TRBD1. After removal of 4 bases from V and 10 bases from J, the junction contained 5 bases not matched to a gene. CDR3 length: 13 residues. The V gene's germline CDR1 is MGHDK and CDR2 SYGVNS. CDR3 sequence reads: CASSGGQGLPQHF. Written as DNA, the CDR3 is TGTGCCAGCAGTGGGGGACAGGGACTTCCCCAGCATTTT. Complete variable domain (other parts from reference TRBV25-1 and TRBJ1-5): EADIYQTPRYLVIGTGKKITLECSQTMGHDKMYWYQQDPGMELHLIHYSYGVNSTEKGDLSSESTVSRIRTEHFPLTLESARPSHTSQYLCASSGGQGLPQHFGDGTRLSIL.

The chain uses TRBV11-2 and TRBJ2-7; no definite D call. CDR1 and CDR2 from the germline V gene are SGHAT and FQNNGV. This CDR3 spans 12 amino acids. Trimming took off 5 bases at V and 2 bases at J, with 7 bases between the two ends. Here the CDR3 DNA reads TGTGCCAGCAGCCCTGGCCCCTACGAGCAGTACTTC. Protein: CASSPGPYEQYF.

This clone appeared a few times. Other DNA sequences in this sample translate to the same CDR3. This chain joins TRBV7-2 and TRBJ2-7; 12 bases are shared with TRBD1. The junction had 4 bases not matched to a gene; V was cut back by 5 bases and J by 5 bases. The CDR3 totals 14 residues. Germline assignment: CDR1 SGHTA and CDR2 FQGNSA. The CDR3 DNA is TGTGCCAGCAGCCGGGACAGGGGGCAGAACGAGCAGTACTTC. It codes for CASSRDRGQNEQYF.

The chain has TRBV4-2 and TRBJ2-3; 9 bases agree with TRBD2. V trimming: 3 bases; J trimming: 4 bases; junction bases outside the gene matches: 11. Germline V CDR1 and CDR2: LGHNA, YNFKEQ. There are 17 residues in the CDR3. CDR3: CASSHSLSGSVPDTQYF. DNA of the CDR3: TGTGCCAGCAGCCATTCTCTTAGCGGGAGTGTACCAGATACGCAGTATTTT.

This clone was picked up one time. The chain combines TRBV29-1 with TRBJ2-1, with D unclear. This CDR3 comprises 11 residues. Trimming cost V 6 bases and J 15 bases, with 18 bases left between them. Germline V gene sequence: CDR1 SQVTM, CDR2 ANQGSEA. In DNA form, the CDR3 reads TGCAGCGTCAACCAGCTACTTGATATGTTCTTC. This translates into CSVNQLLDMFF.

The chain combines TRBV6-5 with TRBJ1-1, with unresolved D. The CDR3 consists of 13 residues. The germline V gene encodes CDR1 MNHEY and CDR2 SVGAGI. V was clipped by 5 bases and J by 2 bases, with 9 bases between them. The CDR3 sequence: CASSVKPNTEAFF. The CDR3 DNA follows: TGTGCCAGCAGTGTGAAGCCAAACACTGAAGCTTTCTTT.

The rearrangement links TRBV6-1 to TRBJ1-2; possibly TRBD1 for D (6 bases). Per the germline V gene, CDR1 is MNHNS and CDR2 is SASEGT. The germline V and J ends were trimmed by 1 base and 4 bases, with 10 bases remaining between them. The CDR3 has 14 residues. The CDR3 reads CASSEGQAVYGYTF. In DNA form, the CDR3 reads TGTGCCAGCAGTGAAGGACAGGCGGTCTATGGCTACACCTTC.

This clone was observed a handful of times. This chain uses TRBV10-1 with TRBJ2-1; perhaps TRBD1 as D (8 bases). The ends were cut back, 4 bases at V and 2 bases at J, with 12 bases in the middle. The CDR3 covers 15 residues. Germline CDR1 is WNHNN and CDR2 is SYGVQD (reference sequence). The chain's CDR3 is CASSVQGGAYNEQFF. The CDR3 nucleotides read TGCGCCAGCAGTGTACAGGGGGGGGCCTACAATGAGCAGTTCTTC.

This clone came up once. The genes are TRBV5-1 and TRBJ2-5; 8 bases line up with TRBD1. The J call may be faulty, since TRBJ2-7 better matches the DNA end. Per germline, CDR1 SGHRS and CDR2 YFSETQ. This CDR3 comprises 16 residues. Here the CDR3 reads CASSLGGTGSSYEQYF. The CDR3 region has the DNA TGCGCCAGCAGCTTGGGGGGGACAGGAAGCTCCTACGAGCAGTACTTC.

V and J are TRBV4-2 and TRBJ1-1, with no clear D. V lost 1 base, J lost 4 bases, and 7 bases lay in between. This CDR3 is built from 13 residues. Germline values: CDR1 LGHNA, CDR2 YNFKEQ. Here the CDR3 DNA reads TGTGCCAGCAGCCAAGTCATAGGCACTGAAGCTTTCTTT. Residues: CASSQVIGTEAFF.

The CDR3 DNA sequence: TGCGCCAGCAGCCAGGGGGAGGATAACAATGAGCAGTTCTTC. Translated: CASSQGEDNNEQFF. The chain has TRBV4-3 and TRBJ2-1, with D possibly matching TRBD2 (6 bases). V lost 3 bases and J lost 5, with 11 bases in between. The CDR3 is 14 residues long. The germline V gene encodes CDR1 LGHNA and CDR2 YSLEER.

As concerns this clone: The junction departs from germline at one end; a sequencing error may be responsible. The chain has TRBV5-6 and TRBJ2-6, with D unclear. Germline loops: CDR1 SGHDT, CDR2 YYEEEE. The CDR3 loop spans 15 amino acids. CDR3 sequence (DNA): TGTGCCAGCACCTTGATAGGCTCTGGGGCCAACGTCCTGACTTTC. It is translated as CASTLIGSGANVLTF.

This clone appeared a single time. This chain connects TRBV27 to TRBJ1-2; D perhaps matches TRBD1 (5 bases). The CDR3 extends over 19 amino acids. Between the trimmed V and J ends, which lost 6 bases and 6 bases, there was a span of 32 bases. Germline V CDR1 and CDR2: MNHEY, SMNVEV (reference sequence). The chain's CDR3 is CASSHTKGGEGPLSHGYTF. For the CDR3, the DNA is TGTGCCAGCAGCCACACAAAAGGAGGGGAGGGGCCTCTTTCCCATGGCTACACCTTC.

V is TRBV5-8 and J is TRBJ1-2; 8 bases line up with TRBD1. This CDR3 has 13 residues. J was trimmed by 2 bases and V by 4 bases; bases with no gene match: 1. Germline CDR1 reads SGHTS; CDR2 reads YDEGEE. The DNA for the CDR3 is TGTGCCAGCAGCGACAGGGGAAACTATGGCTACACCTTC. Translated: CASSDRGNYGYTF.

The chain joins TRBV2 to TRBJ2-4, with D perhaps assigned TRBD1 or TRBD2 (5 bases each). The V end lost 6 bases, the J end lost 4 bases, and 22 bases lay between the germline ends. The CDR3 sequence is 17 residues long. The V gene's germline CDR1 is SNHLY and CDR2 FYNNEI. CDR3 amino acids: CASSTGAQAVKKNIQYF. The CDR3 DNA reads as TGTGCCAGCAGCACCGGGGCCCAAGCAGTAAAAAAAAACATTCAGTACTTC.

This chain links TRBV27 with TRBJ2-7, with D perhaps being TRBD1 or TRBD2 (5 bases each). V lost 5 bases and J 0 bases, leaving 17 bases between the germline ends. This CDR3 is built from 16 residues. Germline values: CDR1 MNHEY, CDR2 SMNVEV (reference sequence). In nucleotides, the CDR3 is TGTGCCAGCAGTCCCTCTATGGGGGAGCTCTCCTACGAGCAGTACTTC. It yields the protein CASSPSMGELSYEQYF.

The V and J genes are TRBV9 and TRBJ2-2; D possibly corresponds to TRBD2 (6 bases). The CDR3 contains 15 residues. Germline lookup yields CDR1 SGDLS and CDR2 YYNGEE. V shed 0 bases and J shed 5 bases, with 11 bases lying between them. This CDR3 is CASSVGTAGTGELFF. DNA for the CDR3: TGTGCCAGCAGCGTAGGGACCGCGGGGACCGGGGAGCTGTTTTTT.

This chain joins TRBV19 and TRBJ2-2; 7 nucleotides align to TRBD1. Per the germline V gene, CDR1 is LNHDA and CDR2 is SQIVND (reference sequence). V was clipped by 1 base and J by 3 bases; unmatched bases: 5. The length of the CDR3 is 16 residues. The CDR3, as DNA: TGTGCCAGTAGTATAGGAGGGGACAGCTACACCGGGGAGCTGTTTTTT. It specifies CASSIGGDSYTGELFF. The full variable domain, with the rest looked up from reference TRBV19 and TRBJ2-2, is DGGITQSPKYLFRKEGQNVTLSCEQNLNHDAMYWYRQDPGQGLRLIYYSQIVNDFQKGDIAEGYSVSREKKESFPLTVTSAQKNPTAFYLCASSIGGDSYTGELFFGEGSRLTVL.

V and J are TRBV27 and TRBJ1-1, with 8 bases that match TRBD1. This CDR3 is built from 16 residues. V shed 6 bases, J shed 3 bases, and the junction held 12 bases outside the gene matches. CDR1 is MNHEY and CDR2 is SMNVEV in the germline V gene (reference sequence). Written as DNA, the CDR3 is TGTGCCAGCAGAAAAGGGCAGGGGGCTGGGTACACTGAAGCTTTCTTT. Translated: CASRKGQGAGYTEAFF.

The chain combines TRBV9 with TRBJ2-2, with D possibly TRBD1 on 6 matching bases. The CDR3 is 17 residues long. CDR1 and CDR2 (germline): SGDLS, YYNGEE. Trimming left V 0 bases short and J 0 bases short, with 12 bases between. CDR3 nucleotides: TGTGCCAGCAGCGTAGACCCAGGGGCCTCGAACACCGGGGAGCTGTTTTTT. As protein: CASSVDPGASNTGELFF.

The rearrangement links TRBV7-2 to TRBJ1-5; D possibly corresponds to TRBD1 (5 bases). V gave up 0 bases and J gave up 11 bases, with 8 bases separating them. Germline lookup yields CDR1 SGHTA and CDR2 FQGNSA. The CDR3 has 12 residues. The DNA for the CDR3 is TGTGCCAGCAGCTTAGCGGGGCAAGCCCAGCATTTT. Translated: CASSLAGQAQHF.

The chain has TRBV2 and TRBJ1-1; D unresolved. Germline CDR1 SNHLY, CDR2 FYNNEI. Trimming pared 5 bases from V and 1 base from J, leaving 11 bases between. The CDR3 spans 14 residues. Here the CDR3 DNA reads TGTGCCAGCAGTCCCCGCCCAGGGAACACTGAAGCTTTCTTT. Its translation is CASSPRPGNTEAFF.

This clone was seen a handful of times. The V and J genes are TRBV10-3 and TRBJ2-7, with 8 bases fitting TRBD2. This CDR3 region has 14 residues. V lost 4 bases, J lost 4 bases, and 6 bases stayed unmatched. Germline-derived CDR1 and CDR2 are ENHRY and SYGVKD. CDR3 loop: CAISVVGGGYEQYF. DNA for the CDR3: TGTGCCATCAGTGTAGTAGGCGGGGGGTACGAGCAGTACTTC.

The V gene is TRBV2, the J gene TRBJ2-1; D is tentatively TRBD1 or TRBD2 (5 bases each). The CDR3 is 13 amino acids. Trimming shortened V by 7 bases and J by 5 bases, and 12 bases separated the two germline ends. Germline V gives CDR1 SNHLY, CDR2 FYNNEI. CDR3 in amino acids: CASIRDPDNEQFF. The CDR3 DNA sequence: TGTGCCAGCATTAGGGACCCCGACAATGAGCAGTTCTTC.

The V call is TRBV18, the J call TRBJ1-2; TRBD1 is a possible D gene (5 bases). Germline CDR1 is KGHSH and CDR2 is LQKENI. The germline V and J ends were trimmed by 3 bases and 5 bases, with 10 bases remaining between them. This CDR3 comprises 13 residues. CDR3 sequence (DNA): TGTGCCAGCTCACCGGGGGAAAGTTATGGCTACACCTTC. This translates into CASSPGESYGYTF. Full variable domain (missing parts from reference TRBV18 and TRBJ1-2): NAGVMQNPRHLVRRRGQEARLRCSPMKGHSHVYWYRQLPEEGLKFMVYLQKENIIDESGMPKERFSAEFPKEGPSILRIQQVVRGDSAAYFCASSPGESYGYTFGSGTRLTVV.

This chain connects TRBV10-3 to TRBJ2-7; D tentatively fits TRBD1 or TRBD2 (5 bases each). CDR1 and CDR2 (germline): ENHRY, SYGVKD. CDR3 length: 14 amino acids. The V and J ends lost 6 bases and 2 bases respectively, with 14 bases between them. DNA of the CDR3: TGTGCCATCAGGACCGGGACCATCGCCTACGAGCAGTACTTC. Translated, it gives CAIRTGTIAYEQYF.

The V and J genes are TRBV30 and TRBJ2-1, with D perhaps given as TRBD1 or TRBD2 (5 bases each). CDR3 length: 12 residues. In germline, CDR1 is GTSNPN, CDR2 SVGIG (reference sequence). Trimming left V 2 bases short and J 7 bases short, with 9 bases between. CDR3 amino acids: CAWSRGENEQFF. CDR3 DNA: TGTGCCTGGAGTAGAGGGGAGAATGAGCAGTTCTTC.

This chain uses TRBV5-4 with TRBJ1-2, with TRBD1 matching over 9 bases. The CDR3 runs to 16 residues. CDR1 is SGHNT, CDR2 YYREEE, per germline (reference sequence). Trimming cost V 3 bases and J 0 bases; bases outside gene matches: 6. The DNA for the CDR3 is TGTGCCAGCAGCTCGCGACAGGGGGGAGCTAACTATGGCTACACCTTC. It codes for CASSSRQGGANYGYTF.

A single count supports this clone. The rearrangement uses TRBV4-3 and TRBJ1-5; unclear D gene. Between the trimmed V and J ends, which lost 1 base and 0 bases, there was a span of 7 bases. This CDR3 spans 15 amino acids. Per germline, CDR1 LGHNA and CDR2 YSLEER. CDR3 loop: CASSQATDSNQPQHF. In DNA, the CDR3 is TGCGCCAGCAGCCAAGCCACAGATAGCAATCAGCCCCAGCATTTT.

This clone was picked up a small number of times. This chain uses TRBV4-1 with TRBJ2-1; D possibly corresponds to TRBD2 (5 bases). Trimming removed 1 base from V and 0 bases from J, with 13 bases in between. The CDR3 spans 17 residues. From germline, CDR1 is MGHRA and CDR2 YSYEKL. In DNA form, the CDR3 reads TGCGCCAGCAGCCAAGTTCCGGGATCTTCCTCCTACAATGAGCAGTTCTTC. Residues: CASSQVPGSSSYNEQFF.

V is TRBV6-6 and J is TRBJ1-5; 7 bases are shared with TRBD1. J gave up 0 bases and V 6 bases, and 5 bases lay outside the gene matches. Germline loops: CDR1 MNHNY, CDR2 SVGAGI (reference sequence). CDR3 length: 15 residues. CDR3 in DNA: TGTGCCAGCAGGCGGACAGGACTTAGCAATCAGCCCCAGCATTTT. It specifies CASRRTGLSNQPQHF.

The CDR3 protein is CASSLERTNTEAFF. The DNA for the CDR3 is TGTGCCAGCAGCTTGGAACGGACGAACACTGAAGCTTTCTTT. The chain joins TRBV5-4 to TRBJ1-1; D is uncertain. The CDR3 is made up of 14 amino acids. CDR1 and CDR2 from the germline V gene are SGHNT and YYREEE (reference sequence). Trimming left V 0 bases short and J 1 base short, with 7 bases between.